Following are 26 T cell receptor beta chains from one sample sequenced in a study of OX40 agonist ivuxolimab in advanced cancers. Sequenced by immunoSEQ multiplex PCR; TCRdb stores in-frame clones only, minus some. The table has approximately 77,000 clones, under 95% seen once. Sequences were derived from CD4+ or CD8+ T cells sorted from blood, sampled in a trial of the OX40 agonist ivuxolimab. These receptors were collected from an adult with an advanced solid tumor such as melanoma, head and neck, liver or kidney cancer.

The rearrangement links TRBV4-2 to TRBJ1-1; a weak D match, TRBD1 (5 bases). V was shortened by 2 bases and J by 5 bases, with 12 bases between the two germline ends. The CDR3 loop spans 14 amino acids. Per germline, CDR1 LGHNA and CDR2 YNFKEQ. In nucleotides, the CDR3 is TGTGCCAGCAGCCAACTGGGGGGTGATACTGAAGCTTTCTTT. It is translated as CASSQLGGDTEAFF.

This clone was observed a single time. The chain joins TRBV10-2 to TRBJ2-7; tentatively, D is TRBD2 (6 bases). Trimming shortened V by 2 bases and J by 3 bases, and 14 bases separated the two germline ends. This CDR3 is built from 15 residues. In germline, CDR1 is WSHSY, CDR2 SAAADI. The CDR3 sequence is CASSESISGYYEQYF. The CDR3 DNA reads TGCGCCAGCAGTGAGAGTATTAGCGGATACTACGAGCAGTACTTC.

Here the CDR3 reads CASSLQGQGDGYTF. CDR3 bases: TGCGCCAGCAGCTTGCAGGGACAGGGTGATGGCTACACCTTC. The V call is TRBV5-1, the J call TRBJ1-2, with 9 nucleotides matching TRBD1. This CDR3 has 14 amino acids. Unmatched junction bases numbered 4, after V lost 1 base and J lost 6 bases. The germline CDR1 and CDR2 sequences are SGHRS and YFSETQ.

This clone was seen once. The chain has TRBV6-5 and TRBJ2-7, with D possibly being TRBD2 (5 bases). Trimming removed 5 bases at V and 3 bases at J, with 14 bases between. Germline CDR1 reads MNHEY; CDR2 reads SVGAGI. The CDR3 is 14 amino acids. The CDR3 nucleotides are TGTGCCAGCAGTACGGTCGGGGAAAACTACGAGCAGTACTTC. Translation: CASSTVGENYEQYF.

This chain connects TRBV27 to TRBJ2-7; D tentatively reads TRBD1 or TRBD2 (6 bases each). Germline assignment: CDR1 MNHEY and CDR2 SMNVEV (reference sequence). The CDR3 extends over 16 amino acids. Trimming removed 7 bases from V and 6 bases from J, with 25 bases in between. The CDR3 reads CASTPGVVGGGLEQYF. The CDR3 DNA reads TGTGCCAGCACCCCCGGGGTTGTCGGAGGGGGACTCGAGCAGTACTTC.

This chain uses TRBV14 with TRBJ2-1; 10 nucleotides match TRBD1. CDR3 size: 18 residues. V was pared by 4 bases and J by 6 bases, with 15 bases of the junction left unmatched. The germline V gene has CDR1 SGHDN and CDR2 FVKESK. In DNA, the CDR3 is TGTGCCAGCAGCCCTCACGCATCGACAGGGGGCCTGTTCAATGAGCAGTTCTTC. Its protein is CASSPHASTGGLFNEQFF.

The rearrangement uses TRBV4-1 and TRBJ2-7; the match to TRBD2 covers 10 bases. CDR3 length: 18 residues. V shed 0 bases and J 3 bases; nucleotides not matched to a gene: 11. CDR1 is MGHRA and CDR2 is YSYEKL in the germline V gene. CDR3 coding DNA: TGCGCCAGCAGCCAAGATTCGCCCGTCCTAGCGGGGGACTACGAGCAGTACTTC. Residues: CASSQDSPVLAGDYEQYF.

This clone has just one count. The chain joins TRBV10-3 to TRBJ2-2; D is unclear. CDR1 is ENHRY and CDR2 is SYGVKD in the germline V gene. V was trimmed by 8 bases and J by 1 base, leaving 11 bases between them. The CDR3 extends over 14 amino acids. For the CDR3, the DNA is TGTGCCATCTCCCAACTCTGGAACACCGGGGAGCTGTTTTTT. Its translation is CAISQLWNTGELFF.

The chain recombines TRBV2 with TRBJ2-7; tentative D call: TRBD1 (6 bases). Germline loops: CDR1 SNHLY, CDR2 FYNNEI. The V end was cut by 11 bases, the J end by 3 bases, with 20 bases between. The CDR3 runs 14 residues. The CDR3 loop reads CALREGTPNYEQYF. As DNA, the CDR3 is TGTGCCCTCCGGGAAGGGACACCTAACTACGAGCAGTACTTC.

The chain joins TRBV10-3 to TRBJ1-6; D unresolved. V lost 3 bases and J lost 6, with 9 bases in between. The CDR3 runs 14 residues. CDR1 and CDR2 from the germline V gene are ENHRY and SYGVKD. The CDR3 loop reads CAISDVGSNSPLHF. The DNA for the CDR3 is TGTGCCATCAGTGACGTGGGGAGTAATTCACCCCTCCACTTT.

This clone was seen once. The CDR3 sequence: CASSLDQALANEQFF. The DNA of the CDR3 is TGTGCCAGCAGCTTGGATCAGGCCCTCGCTAATGAGCAGTTCTTC. The chain joins TRBV5-8 to TRBJ2-1; D is unresolved. There are 15 residues in the CDR3. V gave up 0 bases and J gave up 7 bases, with 14 bases separating them. Germline V lookup: CDR1 SGHTS, CDR2 YDEGEE. Together with reference TRBV5-8 and TRBJ2-1, the CDR3 gives the full variable domain: EAGVTQSPTHLIKTRGQQATLRCSPISGHTSVYWYQQALGLGLQFLLWYDEGEERNRGNFPPRFSGRQFPNYSSELNVNALELEDSALYLCASSLDQALANEQFFGPGTRLTVL.

The genes are TRBV20-1 and TRBJ2-1; D not certain. This CDR3 contains 10 residues. CDR1 and CDR2 (germline): DFQATT, SNEGSKA (reference sequence). V was trimmed by 5 bases and J by 12 bases, leaving 11 bases between them. The CDR3 here is CSAGSRRQFF. The CDR3 DNA reads as TGCAGTGCTGGCTCGAGAAGGCAGTTCTTC.

The chain employs TRBV4-1 and TRBJ2-5, with 8 nucleotides matching TRBD1. CDR1 and CDR2 (germline): MGHRA, YSYEKL. The CDR3 is 15 residues long. J lost 2 bases, V lost 6 bases, and 8 bases had no gene match. Here the CDR3 reads CASSLYTGGQETQYF. The CDR3 DNA sequence: TGCGCCAGCAGTCTTTATACAGGGGGGCAAGAGACCCAGTACTTC.

V is TRBV2 and J is TRBJ2-1, with D perhaps TRBD2 (6 bases). Germline CDR1 and CDR2: SNHLY and FYNNEI. V dropped 7 bases and J dropped 8 bases, with 24 bases sitting between them. This CDR3 has 16 residues. The CDR3 sequence: CASIDTAGSLSHEQFF. In nucleotides, the CDR3 is TGTGCCAGCATCGACACCGCCGGGAGTTTATCCCATGAGCAGTTCTTC. Drawing the rest from reference TRBV2 and TRBJ2-1, the complete variable domain is EPEVTQTPSHQVTQMGQEVILRCVPISNHLYFYWYRQILGQKVEFLVSFYNNEISEKSEIFDDQFSVERPDGSNFTLKIRSTKLEDSAMYFCASIDTAGSLSHEQFFGPGTRLTVL.

The chain joins TRBV4-1 to TRBJ2-3; D remains unclear. The CDR3 is 14 amino acids. Germline loops: CDR1 MGHRA, CDR2 YSYEKL. The V gene lost 0 bases and the J gene lost 6 bases, with 10 bases spanning the gap. Here the CDR3 reads CASSQEGPGDTQYF. In DNA form, the CDR3 reads TGCGCCAGCAGCCAAGAAGGCCCGGGCGATACGCAGTATTTT.

This chain connects TRBV5-5 to TRBJ2-2; TRBD2 matches at 11 bases. The germline V gene has CDR1 SGHKS and CDR2 YYEKEE (reference sequence). The CDR3 extends over 16 amino acids. J was trimmed by 3 bases and V by 2 bases; bases with no gene match: 3. CDR3 sequence (DNA): TGTGCCAGCAGCTTACTAGCGGGGGAATACACCGGGGAGCTGTTTTTT. Residues: CASSLLAGEYTGELFF.

The chain links TRBV18 to TRBJ2-1, with 9 bases matching TRBD2. The V and J ends lost 0 bases and 4 bases, in that order; junction bases with no gene match: 4. Germline V CDR1 and CDR2: KGHSH, LQKENI. CDR3 length: 16 residues. The CDR3, as DNA: TGTGCCAGCTCACCACCTGAAGCGGGGGGATACAATGAGCAGTTCTTC. Translation gives CASSPPEAGGYNEQFF.

V and J are TRBV7-9 and TRBJ2-7, with D possibly called TRBD1 or TRBD2 (7 bases each). V lost 5 bases to trimming and J lost 4 bases, with 12 bases between them. CDR3 length: 13 amino acids. The germline CDR1 and CDR2 sequences are SEHNR and FQNEAQ (reference sequence). CDR3 sequence (DNA): TGTGCCAGCAGCCAGGGGGGGCTTTACGAGCAGTACTTC. As protein: CASSQGGLYEQYF.

V gene TRBV6-6 combines with J gene TRBJ1-1; TRBD1 is a possible D gene (6 bases). Looked up from germline, CDR1 is MNHNY and CDR2 is SVGAGI (reference sequence). With 8 bases removed from V and 5 bases from J, the gap between germline ends came to 18 bases. The CDR3 runs to 14 residues. The CDR3 DNA follows: TGTGCCAGCCAGTTGGGAGGGGGAGGTACTGAAGCTTTCTTT. It specifies CASQLGGGGTEAFF.

The gene calls are TRBV4-3 and TRBJ2-1; maybe TRBD1 (6 bases). V lost 1 base to trimming and J lost 1 base, with 8 bases between them. CDR1 and CDR2 from the germline V gene are LGHNA and YSLEER. This CDR3 spans 15 amino acids. CDR3 bases: TGCGCCAGCAGCCAAGCGACAGGTTCCTACAATGAGCAGTTCTTC. As protein: CASSQATGSYNEQFF.

The CDR3 bases are TGTGCCAGCAGGAGCGAACAAGAGACCCAGTACTTC. Translating it yields CASRSEQETQYF. This rearrangement joins TRBV27 to TRBJ2-5; D unresolved. The CDR3 has 12 residues. The V end was cut by 6 bases, the J end by 2 bases, with 7 bases between. From germline, CDR1 is MNHEY and CDR2 SMNVEV (reference sequence).

The V gene is TRBV19, the J gene TRBJ1-1; TRBD1 matches at 7 bases. This CDR3 contains 14 residues. Germline CDR1 reads LNHDA; CDR2 reads SQIVND (reference sequence). The V gene end was trimmed by 6 bases and the J gene end by 0 bases; junction bases not matched to a gene: 4. CDR3 sequence reads: CASRSGQMNTEAFF. CDR3 in DNA: TGTGCCAGTAGATCGGGACAGATGAACACTGAAGCTTTCTTT.

The chain is built from TRBV29-1 and TRBJ2-2, with TRBD2 matching 11 bases. This CDR3 is built from 13 residues. The germline V gene has CDR1 SQVTM and CDR2 ANQGSEA. With V trimmed by 5 bases and J by 4 bases, 0 bases remained unmatched. CDR3 in amino acids: CSVTSGGTGELFF. The CDR3 DNA sequence: TGCAGCGTTACTAGCGGGGGCACCGGGGAGCTGTTTTTT.

This chain joins TRBV20-1 and TRBJ2-3, with D unresolved. There are 11 residues in the CDR3. CDR1 and CDR2 from the germline V gene are DFQATT and SNEGSKA (reference sequence). V lost 1 base and J lost 14, with 13 bases in between. CDR3 bases: TGCAGTGCTAGAGTGGGTCCTGGTTTGTATTTT. This encodes CSARVGPGLYF.

The chain has TRBV29-1 and TRBJ1-2, with a possible D match to TRBD1 (5 bases). CDR1 SQVTM and CDR2 ANQGSEA come from the germline V gene. CDR3 length: 13 amino acids. The ends were cut back, 4 bases at V and 3 bases at J, with 12 bases in the middle. In DNA, the CDR3 is TGCAGCGTTGGAGAGGGGAGGGACTATGGCTACACCTTC. Its protein product is CSVGEGRDYGYTF.

The chain uses TRBV5-1 and TRBJ1-1; 12 bases are shared with TRBD1. The length of the CDR3 is 14 residues. CDR1 SGHRS and CDR2 YFSETQ come from the germline V gene. V lost 4 bases to trimming and J lost 5 bases; unmatched junction nucleotides: 3. The CDR3 nucleotides are TGCGCCAGCAGCATGGGACAGGGGGCAACTGAAGCTTTCTTT. Amino acid sequence: CASSMGQGATEAFF.